The sequence of this T cell receptor (beta chain) was determined in a study of beta chain features in type 1 diabetes. On the study more broadly: Sorted cells examined across all samples numbered 85 million to 130 million.

Of the isolated RNA, all was reverse transcribed, and so the sequenced material was expressed TCRB transcripts. Assay used: immunoSEQ multiplex PCR; TCRdb lists only in-frame clones, some missing. The table has 250,000 to 300,000 clones, 24% seen once. Isolation of CD4+ naive, central memory, regulatory and stem cell-like memory cells was achieved by sorting via CD45RO/CCR7/CD25/CD127/CD95/CD27. Study results and limitations: A potential PCR bias toward shorter templates would be equal in patient and control samples. Shortening of TCRB CDR3s, moderate but significant, appeared in all four CD4+ subsets of Type 1 diabetes patients. In type 1 diabetes patients, VDJ junctions had fewer insertions; deletions at these junctions were more frequent.

Regarding this clone: Its antigen is as yet unknown.

The V end lost 0 bases, the J end lost 6 bases, and 4 bases lay between the germline ends. Germline V gene sequence: CDR1 SGHRS, CDR2 YFSETQ. The CDR3 sequence is 12 residues long. This TCR was sampled from a woman in her twenties or thirties with type 1 diabetes. The genes are TRBV5-1 and TRBJ1-5; D remains ambiguous. Sequencing was carried out using naive CD4+ T cells from blood. CDR3 loop: CASSLDGQPQHF. The CDR3 DNA reads TGCGCCAGCAGCTTGGACGGTCAGCCCCAGCATTTT. Full variable domain (rest looked up from reference TRBV5-1 and TRBJ1-5): KAGVTQTPRYLIKTRGQQVTLSCSPISGHRSVSWYQQTPGQGLQFLFEYFSETQRNKGNFPGRFSGRQFSNSRSEMNVSTLELGDSALYLCASSLDGQPQHFGDGTRLSIL.